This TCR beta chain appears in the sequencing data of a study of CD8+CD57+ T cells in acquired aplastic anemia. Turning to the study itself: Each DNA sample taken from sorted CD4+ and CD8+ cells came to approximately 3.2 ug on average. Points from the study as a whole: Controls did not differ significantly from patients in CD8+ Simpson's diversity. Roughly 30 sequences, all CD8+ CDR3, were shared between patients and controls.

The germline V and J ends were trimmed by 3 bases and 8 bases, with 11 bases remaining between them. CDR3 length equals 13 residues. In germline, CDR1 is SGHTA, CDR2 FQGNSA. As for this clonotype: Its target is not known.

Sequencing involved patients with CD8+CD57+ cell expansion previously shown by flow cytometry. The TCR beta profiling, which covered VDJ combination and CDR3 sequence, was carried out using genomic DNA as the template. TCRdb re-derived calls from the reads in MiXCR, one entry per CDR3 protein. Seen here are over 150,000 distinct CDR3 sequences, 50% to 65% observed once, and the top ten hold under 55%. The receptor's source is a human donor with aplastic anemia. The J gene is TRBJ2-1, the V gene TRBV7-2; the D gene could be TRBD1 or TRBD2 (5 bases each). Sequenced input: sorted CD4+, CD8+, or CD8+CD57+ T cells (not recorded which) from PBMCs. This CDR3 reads CASSLGPGDEQFF. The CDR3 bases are TGTGCCAGCAGCTTGGGACCCGGGGATGAGCAGTTCTTC.